This note documents a single T cell receptor beta chain sequence. Its antigen remains unknown. Other DNA sequences in this specimen translate into the identical CDR3. These data come from a study of radiotherapy plus CTLA-4 blockade in lung cancer. Across the whole study: Overall, less than 20% of patients showed an objective response, while 31% attained disease control. Study results and caveats: In blood, after radiotherapy plus ipilimumab, tumor-derived TCR clones expanded.

Using immunoSEQ multiplex PCR, the repertoire was profiled, and TCRdb retains in-frame clones only, with some absent. The repertoire holds around 80,000 clones, 70% to 80% seen once, with 8% to 10% in the top ten. Each patient with chemo-refractory metastatic non-small-cell lung cancer was treated with focal radiation plus CTLA-4 blockade using ipilimumab. The receptor's source is a human donor with non-small cell lung cancer whose response to radiotherapy plus ipilimumab could not be evaluated. The sequencing here drew on peripheral blood, taken from a patient treated with radiotherapy plus ipilimumab.

The CDR3 DNA reads TGCGCCAGCAGCCCGGGACAGACGAACACTGAAGCTTTCTTT. Translation: CASSPGQTNTEAFF. The chain employs TRBV5-1 and TRBJ1-1; 7 bases agree with TRBD1. The germline V gene has CDR1 SGHRS and CDR2 YFSETQ. The CDR3 extends over 14 amino acids. V lost 4 bases and J lost 1; bases outside the gene matches: 4.